This T cell receptor (beta chain) was sequenced for a study of cytomegalovirus exposure and HLA in healthy donors. The wider study: In a later analysis, the 110 or so validation repertoires were reported to have used the same platform as the roughly 670 first-cohort repertoires.

Measured with immunoSEQ multiplex PCR; TCRdb has only the in-frame clones, and not every one. The sample consists of 200,000 to 250,000 clones, roughly 87% of them appearing once. On this clone itself: Its cognate antigen is unknown.

The CDR3 spans 13 residues. V was pared by 5 bases and J by 1 base, with 8 bases between. Germline loops: CDR1 MNHEY, CDR2 SMNVEV (reference sequence). Study findings and constraints: In the 120 validation repertoires, roughly 94% of cluster scores exceeded 0, per a later analysis.

Sequenced: PBMCs. This chain connects TRBV27 to TRBJ1-1; D uncertain. This receptor was taken from a man in his late teens or twenties in good health and CMV-seropositive. The CDR3 DNA reads as TGTGCCAGCAGTATCTTCAGGAACACTGAAGCTTTCTTT. It encodes CASSIFRNTEAFF.